This T cell receptor (beta chain) was captured by sequencing in a study of blood T cell repertoires in COVID-19 (dated by TCRdb to the early 2020s). With regard to the full study: Samples from collaborators originated in the United States, Italy and Spain and spanned both the acute and convalescent phases of COVID-19. The prospective study material was composed of cDNA or gDNA derived from T cells, B-cell-depleted T cells, or PBMCs. A freely available public database, intended as a resource for researchers studying the immune response to SARS-CoV-2, is where the repertoires were released. HLA class I and class II types, where available, came from metadata supplied by the sample provider rather than from assay-based typing. Sample metadata almost always included a de-identified subject ID, COVID-19 status, age in years and sex. The samples were drawn from the first 160 participants of the ongoing ImmuneRACE study and from some 1,300 subjects provided by 6 global collaborators. Subjects who had been exposed to COVID-19, were actively infected with it, or had recovered from it provided the deeply sampled blood TCRbeta repertoires that made up the dataset.

The full study reports these points: The amount of clinical and demographic metadata varied by source and participant and was provided uncurated.

TCRbeta CDR3 regions were amplified from genomic DNA by means of the immunoSEQ Assay, a bias-controlled multiplex PCR. The source study handled its data this way. The number of nucleated cells in each sample was estimated by amplification of reference gene primers within the assay. Sequence reads were collapsed and filtered to measure the absolute abundance of every unique TCRbeta CDR3 rearrangement. Productive Simpson clonality was computed per sample as the square root of Simpson's diversity index over productive rearrangements. This is the immuneACCESS table as TCRdb keeps it, with only in-frame sequences that have V and J called. A part of the clones is gone; compared with another copy, unresolved V genes explain less than half, and the rest is unexplained. V and J calls plus clone size are reproduced from that table; the DNA served to infer D and trimming. The sample has roughly 35,000 clones on record, about nine tenths of them singletons. The top ten clones comprise about 1.9% of the sample.

As encoded in the germline V gene, CDR1 is KGHSH while CDR2 is LQKENI. Trimming removed 5 bases from V and 0 bases from J, leaving 4 bases between the germline ends. The CDR3 goes from the cysteine to the phenylalanine over 12 residues. Only the CDR3 DNA is retained, 36 bases long and in frame from the first base. About this clone: Its binding antigen is unknown. Base qualities were left out, and no much larger clone turns up one base away.

Whole blood was collected in K2EDTA tubes by collaborating institutions according to the institutions' own protocols. For TCRbeta analysis, collaborator samples were shipped as frozen whole blood, as isolated PBMCs, or as DNA extracted from either sample type. The chain was built from TRBV18 and TRBJ2-5, with no confidently assigned D gene. Input material: peripheral blood. The clonotype comes from a man aged 45-60 years with active or convalescent COVID-19. The CDR3 corresponds to CASSSDQETQYF. The DNA reads TGTGCCAGCTCATCCGACCAAGAGACCCAGTACTTC.